This TCR beta chain was retrieved from a study of cytomegalovirus exposure and HLA in healthy donors (dated by TCRdb to about 2017). Some background on the complete study: In an earlier analysis of under 750 of the donors, 276 Gb of sequence data and 117 million unique TCR beta sequences from 180 million or so T cells were reported. Both class I and class II loci were covered by HLA typing, at four-digit resolution. A later genetic analysis took genome-wide SNP genotypes for 398 of the 666 donors and used that subset as a discovery cohort. Rather than drawing on any new phenotypic data, the later analysis identified candidate immune exposures from TCR beta sequences and the way those sequences occurred across donors. Donor age, sex, ethnicity and CMV serostatus were compiled together with the repertoire data. About five DR-DQ haplotypes were treated as single units for association and clustering because of strong linkage in the cohort. Roughly 300 gigabases of sequencing data and 78 million or so unique TCR sequences were included in an early release covering about 700 HLA-typed donors. To predict cytomegalovirus infection status, the study brought together high-throughput TCR immunosequencing, statistical association of individual TCRs with disease status, and machine learning. Besides the first cohort of around 700 subjects, a separate validation cohort made up of roughly 120 different subjects was used. On average, about 240,000 unique TCR beta nucleotide sequences were sequenced per donor among some 430 genotyped donors of the cohort, with 15% to 20% of those sequences being non-productive. The study aimed to test whether signatures of past pathogen exposure could be identified by cataloging public T cell receptors. The study profiled the T cell repertoires of some 610 subjects by immunosequencing and related them to cytomegalovirus serostatus. A later analysis re-examined previously published TCR beta repertoires from about 700 donors and added high-resolution HLA genotyping to investigate patterns of TCR occurrence. An earlier analysis of 500 to 650 of the donors applied high-throughput TCR beta sequencing to assess whether each TCR beta V gene segment acted as functional or pseudogenic. The number of donors typed differed by locus, with about 620-630 for A, B, C, DRB1 and DQB1, roughly 550 for DQA1, 606 for DPA1, and 450 to 480 for DPB1. Every repertoire in the discovery cohort had been generated on one and the same sequencing platform. Of the 300 to 450 genotyped donors, less than 85% were placed in the genetic ancestry cluster associated with self-reported Caucasian donors.

In the case of this clone: There is no known antigen for this receptor. Per-nucleotide qualities are absent, and no much larger clonotype sits a single base away.

The library was generated by the immunoSEQ multiplex PCR assay. A mixture of 60 forward primers for TCR Vbeta segments and 13 reverse primers for TCR Jbeta segments was used in the multiplex PCR. Amplification of the CDR3 region of rearranged TCR beta genes was performed with a multiplex PCR assay on genomic DNA. On the Illumina HiSeq System, the amplified TCR beta libraries were sequenced as 87-base-pair reads. The authors' analysis ran thus. In a later analysis, approximately 74 million unique TCR beta chains were counted across the 500 to 850 repertoires, and about 10 million of these chains were shared by at least two donors. Raw reads were error-corrected and collapsed into unique sequences with a nearest-neighbor algorithm that merged closely related sequences to remove PCR and sequencing errors. To assign V, D and J gene segments, CDR3 sequences were aligned to IMGT reference sequences. Each retained sequence needed at least a six-nucleotide match to both a V gene segment and a J gene segment. Rearrangements were called productive when the CDR3 lacked stop codons and stayed in frame with V and J; all others were non-productive. Following IMGT convention, CDR3 was defined as the stretch from the second conserved V-encoded cysteine to the conserved J-encoded phenylalanine. Sequences without an unambiguous match to a single V gene segment were excluded from the earlier analysis of over 500 of the donors. An earlier analysis of approximately 590 of the donors called V segments functional above 56.7% productive rearrangements and segregating when the between-donor standard deviation exceeded 5%. A statistical classification framework was built to diagnose cytomegalovirus status from the catalog of TCR beta chain sequences. In a later analysis, TCR nucleotide sequences were compared against IMGT/GENE-DB human TR gene sequences so that V and J genes could be assigned. A later analysis assigned CDR3 sequences and most-parsimonious VDJ recombination scenarios with the TCRdist pipeline. In a later analysis, each TCR beta chain was defined by its CDR3 amino acid sequence together with its V-gene family, and reads lacking a unique V-gene family were excluded. In a later analysis, some 600 highly shared, low-generation-probability nucleotide sequences were removed to address suspected cross-contamination and a sequencing artifact. A later analysis calculated a clonal expansion index for each public chain from normalized within-repertoire ranks of inferred template counts. Generation probabilities in a later analysis came from a VDJ recombination model fitted to out-of-frame rearrangements, and those results were checked against IGoR. A later analysis scored TCR-TCR, TCR-HLA and TCR-CMV co-occurrence with hypergeometric tests, applying a repertoire-size bias correction to TCR pairs. In a later analysis, false discovery rates were estimated by permuting HLA or CMV assignments 20 times. In a later analysis, co-occurring TCRs were grouped using DBSCAN, and TCRdist sequence similarity was added for clustering within HLA-allele-positive subsets. Co-occurrence clustering excluded repertoires with fewer than 30,000 or more than 120,000 public chains, plus five with anomalous nucleotide sharing. TCRdb took over this immuneACCESS table, retaining in-frame rearrangements with V and J assigned. Such tables are incomplete; in checked studies, under half of the missing clones stem from an unresolved V gene, and the remainder is unexplained. V and J calls and clone size are as listed in that table; D and trimming were resolved from the DNA. The sample table holds 200,000 to 300,000 clones, of which around 80% were seen once. The ten biggest clones cover more than 0.45% of the sample.

The research as a whole found: Because counts were too low, more than 15 rarely observed V segments, including chromosome 9 orphons, were left out of the earlier analysis of 587 of the donors. Some IMGT-functional V segments, including TRBV6-2 and TRBV6-3, could not be distinguished by the 87-base-pair reads and were therefore excluded. In a later analysis, HLA-associated TCR beta chains showed more clonal expansion and lower generation probabilities than non-associated chains that were equally common. Because some donors lacked HLA typing at each locus, the association tests relied only on the typed subset. In a later analysis, several top co-occurrence clusters were reported to appear linked to parvovirus B19, influenza, CMV and Epstein-Barr virus. In a later analysis, about 16,000 TCR beta sequences were associated with specific HLA alleles at a false discovery rate of 0.05. In an earlier analysis of 587 of the donors, most TCR beta V segments appeared in productive rearrangements about 90% or about 30% of the time, broadly matching IMGT annotations. In both the original and validation cohorts, the classifier was reported to diagnose cytomegalovirus status with high specificity and sensitivity. The only immune exposure information available for the cohort was CMV serostatus. Correlated functional status among segregating V segments might be attributable to linkage disequilibrium, but an unknown experimental factor could not be ruled out. In this cohort, only TCR beta chains were sequenced, and detectable features were limited by the absence of alpha or paired-chain data. A further reported finding was that TCR beta sequences accurately predicted the HLA-A and HLA-B alleles for most subjects in the first cohort. In a later genetic analysis, fewer N-insertions in productive TCRs were reported among donors in an Asian-associated ancestry cluster than the 666-donor mean. The presence/absence analyses assumed that sequencing depth was roughly uniform across donors, and that assumption may not be true. A later analysis found that most CMV-associated TCR beta chains appeared HLA-restricted, with HLA associations seemingly driven largely by CMV exposure. A later analysis found that TCR association rates varied across HLA loci, with DRB1 alleles showing the most associated TCRs and HLA-C alleles the fewest. Most TCR sequences were seen in very few donors, while some public TCRs were found in many individuals. A later genetic analysis associated a missense DCLRE1C variant with V-gene and J-gene trimming of TCR beta chains, and an independent cohort replicated the association. A group of highly shared sequence variants was considered likely to be a technical artifact of the sequencing pipeline. Three of the identified cytomegalovirus-associated TCR beta chains were confirmed in vitro to be specific for cytomegalovirus antigens. The study listed approximately 150 TCR beta chains as associated with cytomegalovirus. Strong co-occurrence of HLA alleles, especially DR and DQ, made assigning TCR associations to individual alleles difficult. The authors suggested that the approach could potentially be generalized to other disease states and immunological phenotypes.

From a lookup of the germline V gene, CDR1 and CDR2 are MNHNS and SASEGT. The CDR3, cysteine through phenylalanine, is 15 amino acids long. The DNA shown is the 45-base CDR3, in frame from base 1. Germline trimming: 2 bases from V, 4 bases from J; junction bases outside gene matches: 8. The cohort comprised 670 or so healthy bone marrow donors. At the time of sampling, all cohort members were nominally healthy, though unrecorded immune exposures were likely present. The donor tested CMV seronegative, placing the donor among the roughly 340 seronegative members of the cohort. A peripheral blood sample was collected from each donor, and TCR beta sequencing was performed on peripheral blood mononuclear cells. The Qiagen DNeasy Blood Extraction Kit was used to extract genomic DNA from the blood cell samples.

The receptor was isolated from a boy aged 5-17 years in good health and CMV-seronegative. The V and J genes are TRBV6-1 and TRBJ2-7; 7 central bases correspond to TRBD2. Sequencing was carried out using PBMCs. CDR3 region: CASSEMRTSWYEQYF. The bases read TGTGCCAGCAGTGAAATGCGGACTAGTTGGTACGAGCAGTACTTC.